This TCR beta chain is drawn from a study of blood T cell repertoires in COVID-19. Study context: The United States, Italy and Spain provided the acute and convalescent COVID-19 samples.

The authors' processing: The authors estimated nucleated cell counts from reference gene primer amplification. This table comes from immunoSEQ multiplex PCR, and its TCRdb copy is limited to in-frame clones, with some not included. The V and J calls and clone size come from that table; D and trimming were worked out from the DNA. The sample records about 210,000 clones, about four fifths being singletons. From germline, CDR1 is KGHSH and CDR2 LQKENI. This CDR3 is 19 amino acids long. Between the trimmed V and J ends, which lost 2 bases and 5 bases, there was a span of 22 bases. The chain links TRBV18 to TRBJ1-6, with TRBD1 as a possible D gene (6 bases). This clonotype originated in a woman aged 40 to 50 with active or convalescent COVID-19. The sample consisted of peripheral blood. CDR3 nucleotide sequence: TGTGCCAGCTCACCAAGTATCCTCGGGGGGCCCTCAAATAATTCACCCCTCCACTTT. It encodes CASSPSILGGPSNNSPLHF.